The subject of this entry is one T cell receptor (beta chain). In the original workflow: Amplification of reference gene primers was used by the study to estimate nucleated cell counts. Here immunoSEQ multiplex PCR was the method, and the copy in TCRdb shows in-frame clones only, minus some. V and J calls and clone size are as listed in that table; D and trimming were resolved from the DNA. The table has over 20,000 clones, more than 85% seen once. These data come from a study of blood T cell repertoires in COVID-19. Study-wide context: COVID-19 samples collected from the United States, Italy and Spain covered acute and convalescent phases. T cells, B-cell-depleted T cells, or PBMCs provided the cDNA or gDNA that served as material.

CDR3 length: 16 amino acids. V lost 4 bases and J lost 6; bases outside the gene matches: 11. Germline V gene lookup returns CDR1 LGHDT and CDR2 YNNKEL (reference sequence). The source is a human donor in a cohort sampled during active COVID-19. The gene calls are TRBV3-1 (or the pseudogene TRBV3-2) and TRBJ2-2; TRBD2 matches at 7 bases. Sequences were obtained from peripheral blood. This CDR3 reads CASSPSGTKGSGELFF. The DNA for the CDR3 is TGTGCCAGCAGCCCCTCCGGGACTAAGGGGTCCGGGGAGCTGTTTTTT.